The 3 T cell receptor beta chains in this list originate from one sample, sequenced in a study of T cell repertoires in cytomegalovirus infection. The antigens of these receptors remain unknown. MiXCR was run by TCRdb on the reads, yielding one entry per CDR3 protein. The table lists 110,000 or so distinct CDR3 sequences, 29% of them singletons. The specimen comprised CD8+ T cells from cultured PBMCs, sampled from culture after CMV antigen stimulation. These receptors all stem from a human donor in good health (CMV status not recorded). Some clones in this sample may be carry-over from other donors' samples.

The rearrangement links TRBV7-9 to TRBJ2-3; D is unresolved. Germline CDR1 reads SEHNR; CDR2 reads FQNEAQ (reference sequence). There are 16 residues in the CDR3. The V end was cut by 5 bases, the J end by 0 bases, with 15 bases between. CDR3 amino acids: CASSPRAGPSTDTQYF. The DNA of the CDR3 is TGTGCCAGCAGCCCCCGGGCAGGCCCTAGCACAGATACGCAGTATTTT.

The V gene is TRBV29-1, the J gene TRBJ2-5, with 7 bases aligning to TRBD1. V lost 7 bases and J lost 5; bases outside the gene matches: 16. Germline-derived CDR1 and CDR2 are SQVTM and ANQGSEA. The CDR3 has 15 residues. Here the CDR3 reads CSAVRQGLMVETQYF. DNA of the CDR3: TGCAGCGCCGTACGACAGGGTTTGATGGTGGAGACCCAGTACTTC.

This clonotype was recorded once. The J gene is TRBJ2-1, the V gene TRBV24-1; TRBD2 aligns across 9 bases. CDR1 and CDR2 (germline): KGHDR, SFDVKD. There are 15 residues in the CDR3. Trimming removed 9 bases from V and 4 bases from J; junction bases left unmatched: 9. The CDR3 DNA sequence: TGTGCCACCTCTCCCCGGACTAGCGCATACAATGAGCAGTTCTTC. This sequence encodes CATSPRTSAYNEQFF.